A single sample gave rise to the 9 T cell receptor beta chains below, sequenced in a study of human T cells and chemical hapten exposure. TCRdb analysed the RACE reads with MiXCR anew, one entry per CDR3 protein. The repertoire holds approximately 90,000 distinct CDR3 sequences, 9.5% to 15% seen once, with over 2% in the top ten. The time point here: patch test 1, 2 weeks after DPC sensitization. Treatment indicated: therapeutic diphenylcyclopropenone sensitization with weekly scalp DPC. The specimen comprised whole blood, sampled in connection with sensitization to the hapten diphenylcyclopropenone (DPC). These receptors were collected from a middle-aged woman with alopecia areata. Some clones in this sample may be carry-over from other donors' samples.

This clonotype was recorded many times. The chain employs TRBV12-3 or TRBV12-4 and TRBJ2-2; 7 bases fit TRBD2. This CDR3 comprises 15 residues. V dropped 3 bases and J dropped 5; count of bases not matched to a gene: 6. This CDR3 reads CASSFRPAGTGELFF. Here the CDR3 DNA reads TGTGCCAGCAGTTTTCGTCCAGCGGGAACCGGGGAGCTGTTTTTT.

The chain couples TRBV5-5 to TRBJ2-1; D gene unclear. In germline, CDR1 is SGHKS, CDR2 YYEKEE (reference sequence). The CDR3 has 14 residues. Trimming removed 0 bases from V and 9 bases from J, with 13 bases in between. CDR3 amino acids: CASSLALHVREQFF. The CDR3, as DNA: TGTGCCAGCAGCTTGGCCCTACATGTACGTGAGCAGTTCTTC. Full variable domain (missing parts from reference TRBV5-5 and TRBJ2-1): DAGVTQSPTHLIKTRGQQVTLRCSPISGHKSVSWYQQVLGQGPQFIFQYYEKEERGRGNFPDRFSARQFPNYSSELNVNALLLGDSALYLCASSLALHVREQFFGPGTRLTVL.

This clonotype was counted ten times or more. The chain couples TRBV3-1 to TRBJ2-1; perhaps TRBD2 as D (5 bases). Germline V gene data show CDR1 as LGHDT and CDR2 as YNNKEL (reference sequence). Trimming stripped 2 bases from V and 6 bases from J, with 20 bases between. This CDR3 region has 17 residues. As DNA, the CDR3 is TGTGCCAGCAGCCAACCCTCACTAGACCCCTCGTTCAATGAGCAGTTCTTC. This sequence encodes CASSQPSLDPSFNEQFF.

The J gene is TRBJ2-7, the V gene TRBV5-4; D possibly corresponds to TRBD1 (5 bases). In germline, CDR1 is SGHNT, CDR2 YYREEE (reference sequence). V shed 1 base and J shed 0 bases, with 14 bases lying between them. CDR3 length equals 16 residues. CDR3 region: CASSLISWGSSYEQYF. The CDR3 DNA follows: TGTGCCAGCAGCTTGATATCTTGGGGCAGCTCCTACGAGCAGTACTTC.

This clonotype was detected ten times or more. The DNA for the CDR3 is TGTGCCAGCAGCTTTCCGGGGTCCAGCACCGGGGAGCTGTTTTTT. This encodes CASSFPGSSTGELFF. The chain recombines TRBV7-9 with TRBJ2-2, with a weak D call TRBD2 (5 bases). Trimming stripped 3 bases from V and 4 bases from J, with 12 bases between. This CDR3 region has 15 residues. Germline V gives CDR1 SEHNR, CDR2 FQNEAQ (reference sequence).

This clonotype was detected only a few times. V is TRBV12-2 and J is TRBJ1-5; no DNA check was done on the table's D call, TRBD1. TRBV12-2 is a documented pseudogene. The CDR3 sequence is 17 residues long. The DNA of the CDR3 is TGTGCAAGTCGCTTAGAACCGACAGTCGATAGCAATCAGCCCCAGCATTTT. Protein: CASRLEPTVDSNQPQHF.

This clonotype occurred many times. The rearrangement joins TRBV28 to TRBJ2-7; TRBD2 might be the D (6 bases). V was cut by 6 bases and J by 0 bases, with 15 bases left in between. Per germline, CDR1 MDHEN and CDR2 SYDVKM. This CDR3 has 15 residues. The CDR3 coding sequence is TGTGCCAGCAGCCCCGACTGGAGGGACTCCTACGAGCAGTACTTC. As protein: CASSPDWRDSYEQYF.

The chain employs TRBV14 and TRBJ2-7, with a tentative D call TRBD2 (5 bases). Germline CDR1 is SGHDN and CDR2 is FVKESK. With 0 bases removed from V and 3 bases from J, the gap between germline ends came to 15 bases. The CDR3 runs to 16 residues. The CDR3 spells CASSQDLRTGSYEQYF. The CDR3 DNA follows: TGTGCCAGCAGCCAAGATTTACGGACGGGAAGCTACGAGCAGTACTTC.

This rearrangement joins TRBV18 to TRBJ1-5; D unclear. The CDR3 extends over 14 amino acids. The germline CDR1 and CDR2 sequences are KGHSH and LQKENI. V gave up 2 bases and J gave up 3 bases, with 8 bases separating them. This chain's CDR3 is CASSPRDTNQPQHF. The DNA of the CDR3 is TGTGCCAGCTCACCAAGGGATACCAATCAGCCCCAGCATTTT. The full variable domain, its missing parts supplied by reference TRBV18 and TRBJ1-5, is NAGVMQNPRHLVRRRGQEARLRCSPMKGHSHVYWYRQLPEEGLKFMVYLQKENIIDESGMPKERFSAEFPKEGPSILRIQQVVRGDSAAYFCASSPRDTNQPQHFGDGTRLSIL.